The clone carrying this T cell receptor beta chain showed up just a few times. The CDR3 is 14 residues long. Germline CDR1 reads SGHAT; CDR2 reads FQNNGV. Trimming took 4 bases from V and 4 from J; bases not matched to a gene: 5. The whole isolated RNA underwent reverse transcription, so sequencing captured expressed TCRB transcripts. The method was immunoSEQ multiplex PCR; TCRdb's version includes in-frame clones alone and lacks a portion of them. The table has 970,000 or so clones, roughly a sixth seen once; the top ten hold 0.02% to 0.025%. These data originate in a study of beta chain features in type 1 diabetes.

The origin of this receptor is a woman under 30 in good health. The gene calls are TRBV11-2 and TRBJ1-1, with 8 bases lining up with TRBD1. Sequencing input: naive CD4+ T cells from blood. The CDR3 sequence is CASSSDRGTTEAFF. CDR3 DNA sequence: TGTGCCAGCAGCTCCGACAGGGGAACCACTGAAGCTTTCTTT. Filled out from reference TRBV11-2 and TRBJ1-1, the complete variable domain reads EAGVAQSPRYKIIEKRQSVAFWCNPISGHATLYWYQQILGQGPKLLIQFQNNGVVDDSQLPKDRFSAERLKGVDSTLKIQPAKLEDSAVYLCASSSDRGTTEAFFGQGTRLTVV.